Following are 14 T cell receptor beta chains from one sample sequenced in a study of Ad26.COV2.S vaccination and SARS-CoV-2 variants. The table came from immunoSEQ multiplex PCR; TCRdb's copy has only in-frame clones and leaves some out. The repertoire holds over 400,000 clones, with roughly nine tenths as singletons. Treatment specified: some 19 received Ad26.COV2.S at low or high dose, single or two shots; roughly 5 received placebo; per-sample allocation not given. Specimen acquisition occurred on day 63 following the initial vaccine or placebo injection. The source material was peripheral blood, sampled in a trial of Ad26.COV2.S vaccine versus placebo. These receptors were obtained from a person between 18 and 65 years old who received the Ad26.COV2.S COVID-19 vaccine or a placebo.

This chain uses TRBV2 with TRBJ1-4, with a tentative D call TRBD1 (6 bases). CDR3 length equals 15 residues. The V end lost 0 bases, the J end lost 4 bases, and 9 bases lay between the germline ends. CDR1 and CDR2 (germline): SNHLY, FYNNEI. The CDR3 bases are TGTGCCAGCAGTGAAGCGGGGGCAGTTAATGAAAAACTGTTTTTT. The encoded protein is CASSEAGAVNEKLFF.

The rearrangement links TRBV7-3 to TRBJ2-3; D is unresolved. CDR1 and CDR2 (germline): SGHTA, FQGTGA. Trimming cost V 2 bases and J 0 bases, with 6 bases left between them. CDR3 length equals 14 residues. CDR3 in amino acids: CASSLRKSTDTQYF. The CDR3 DNA sequence: TGTGCCAGCAGCTTACGCAAGAGCACAGATACGCAGTATTTT.

The genes are TRBV5-4 and TRBJ2-5; 8 nucleotides align to TRBD2. The ends lost 4 bases at V and 2 bases at J; junction bases unmatched: 4. Germline V gene data show CDR1 as SGHNT and CDR2 as YYREEE (reference sequence). The CDR3 has 14 amino acids. CDR3 nucleotide sequence: TGTGCCAGCAGCAATAGCGGGGTACAAGAGACCCAGTACTTC. It specifies CASSNSGVQETQYF.

The rearrangement joins TRBV30 to TRBJ1-2; TRBD1 might be the D (6 bases). With 0 bases removed from V and 4 bases from J, the gap between germline ends came to 15 bases. Germline V gene sequence: CDR1 GTSNPN, CDR2 SVGIG (reference sequence). The CDR3 consists of 15 residues. The CDR3 sequence: CAWSVGHRNIYGYTF. The CDR3 nucleotides are TGTGCCTGGAGTGTGGGACACCGGAATATCTATGGCTACACCTTC.

This chain links TRBV3-1 (or the pseudogene TRBV3-2) with TRBJ2-5, with D tentatively TRBD2 (5 bases). Germline CDR1 and CDR2: LGHDT and YNNKEL (reference sequence). With 2 bases removed from V and 0 bases from J, the gap between germline ends came to 7 bases. This CDR3 region has 14 residues. The CDR3 coding sequence is TGTGCCAGCAGCCAACGGGGTTACCAAGAGACCCAGTACTTC. Translated, it gives CASSQRGYQETQYF.

There are a few counts of this clone. This sequence joins TRBV7-2 and TRBJ2-7; possibly TRBD1 for D (5 bases). The CDR3 runs 18 residues. Germline CDR1 and CDR2: SGHTA and FQGNSA. The V end was cut by 1 base, the J end by 6 bases, with 25 bases between. CDR3 nucleotide sequence: TGTGCCAGCAGCTTAGGGGGCTTGTGTGGCGGAAGAAAACCCGAGCAGTACGTC. Its protein product is CASSLGGLCGGRKPEQYV.

CDR3 DNA: TGTGCCAGCATCTCCGGGAGCGCAGATACGCAGTATTTT. Amino acids: CASISGSADTQYF. This rearrangement joins TRBV6-5 to TRBJ2-3; possibly TRBD2 for D (6 bases). Trimming pared 7 bases from V and 4 bases from J, leaving 12 bases between. The germline gives CDR1 MNHEY, CDR2 SVGAGI. CDR3 length: 13 amino acids.

V gene TRBV4-1 combines with J gene TRBJ1-6, with D uncertain. V lost 6 bases and J lost 8, with 8 bases in between. The CDR3 loop spans 12 amino acids. In germline, CDR1 is MGHRA, CDR2 YSYEKL. The CDR3 nucleotides read TGCGCCAGCAGTGACAATTATTCACCCCTCCACTTT. This sequence encodes CASSDNYSPLHF.

This chain joins TRBV4-3 and TRBJ2-1; 11 nucleotides agree with TRBD2. The junction had 5 bases not matched to a gene; V was cut back by 0 bases and J by 1 base. From germline, CDR1 is LGHNA and CDR2 YSLEER. The CDR3 sequence is 18 residues long. CDR3 protein: CASSQEPSGGFSYNEQFF. CDR3 coding DNA: TGCGCCAGCAGCCAAGAACCTAGCGGGGGGTTTTCCTACAATGAGCAGTTCTTC.

The chain is built from TRBV30 and TRBJ1-2, with 9 bases aligning to TRBD1. Unmatched junction bases numbered 4, after V lost 4 bases and J lost 7 bases. Germline V gives CDR1 GTSNPN, CDR2 SVGIG (reference sequence). This CDR3 has 12 residues. The CDR3 loop is CAWTYRGPGYTF. The CDR3 coding sequence is TGTGCCTGGACCTACAGGGGGCCTGGCTACACCTTC.

This CDR3 reads CSVRQGTDTEAFF. The CDR3, as DNA: TGCAGCGTAAGACAGGGGACGGACACTGAAGCTTTCTTT. The gene calls are TRBV29-1 and TRBJ1-1; 8 bases align to TRBD1. The length of the CDR3 is 13 residues. Trimming cost V 6 bases and J 3 bases; bases outside gene matches: 6. The germline gives CDR1 SQVTM, CDR2 ANQGSEA.

The CDR3 coding sequence is TGTGCCAGCAGTAGGGACAGGGGGAACACTGAAGCTTTCTTT. Residues: CASSRDRGNTEAFF. The rearrangement links TRBV6-5 to TRBJ1-1, with 10 positions matching TRBD1. V trimming: 5 bases; J trimming: 1 base; junction bases outside the gene matches: 1. CDR1 is MNHEY, CDR2 SVGAGI, per germline. The CDR3 contains 14 residues.

The rearrangement uses TRBV18 and TRBJ2-3, with 7 bases that match TRBD1. Per germline, CDR1 KGHSH and CDR2 LQKENI. The V and J ends lost 4 bases and 3 bases, in that order; junction bases with no gene match: 10. This CDR3 is built from 16 residues. CDR3 loop: CASSLDRAGKTDTQYF. CDR3 bases: TGTGCCAGCTCACTCGACAGGGCTGGGAAAACAGATACGCAGTATTTT.

The rearrangement uses TRBV19 and TRBJ1-5, with D possibly matching TRBD1 (6 bases). The CDR3 is made up of 15 amino acids. The germline V and J ends were trimmed by 5 bases and 5 bases, with 16 bases remaining between them. Germline loops: CDR1 LNHDA, CDR2 SQIVND (reference sequence). CDR3 region: CASSQDSMRHQPQHF. The CDR3 DNA reads as TGTGCCAGTAGTCAGGACAGCATGAGGCATCAGCCCCAGCATTTT. The entire variable domain, with the rest obtained from reference TRBV19 and TRBJ1-5, is as follows: DGGITQSPKYLFRKEGQNVTLSCEQNLNHDAMYWYRQDPGQGLRLIYYSQIVNDFQKGDIAEGYSVSREKKESFPLTVTSAQKNPTAFYLCASSQDSMRHQPQHFGDGTRLSIL.